The clone carrying this T cell receptor (beta chain) was counted a few times. J gave up 6 bases and V 5 bases, and 12 bases lay outside the gene matches. CDR3 size: 16 residues. Germline values: CDR1 MDHEN, CDR2 SYDVKM. This entry is derived from a study of T cells in Graves' hyperthyroidism and ophthalmopathy. Together with thyroid ultrasound, orbital computed tomography, serum thyroxine and TRAb, clinical symptoms were used for diagnoses. Amplified TCR beta CDR3 regions came from RNA transcripts. The TCR CDR3 was amplified in a first-round RT-PCR using the HTBI primer set. TCRdb used MiXCR to reprocess the multiplex PCR reads, holding one entry per CDR3 protein. The repertoire holds 300,000 to 450,000 distinct CDR3 sequences, with approximately 13% as singletons.

The sequence came from a woman between 18 and 29 years old with Graves' hyperthyroidism. The V gene is TRBV28, the J gene TRBJ2-2; 7 positions match TRBD1. Sequencing input: blood. The CDR3 loop reads CASSAGQAAHSGELFF. The CDR3, as DNA: TGTGCCAGCAGTGCCGGACAGGCGGCCCACTCCGGGGAGCTGTTTTTT.